Listed below are T cell receptor beta chains from one sample, sequenced in a study of post-analysis software for immune sequencing data. One entry per CDR3 protein, called by TCRdb with MiXCR from the PCR reads. The sample lists hundreds of thousands of distinct CDR3 sequences, approximately 53% occurring once. The sample comprised blood. The receptors come from a girl aged 10 to 17 with multiple sclerosis. The CDR3 runs from the conserved cysteine through the conserved F or W. The size entry is marked missing in some rows and otherwise reads once, few, many or a size class.

v_gene,j_gene,abundance,CDR3aa
TRBV5-1,TRBJ1-1,-,CASRAAGSPNTEAFF
TRBV29-1,TRBJ2-3,-,CSVEAWGAGTQYF
TRBV7-9,TRBJ2-1,-,CASSLGALGRNERFF
TRBV3-1,TRBJ2-7,few,CASSQEIHEQYF
TRBV2,TRBJ1-6,few,CASRSADSPLHF
TRBV29-1,TRBJ2-7,-,CSVGRTSGSEQYF
TRBV20-1,TRBJ2-1,-,CSARGAGAGNEQFF
TRBV9,TRBJ2-2,-,CASTKTGPGELFF
TRBV20-1,TRBJ2-7,-,CSARGPSGVTYEQYF
TRBV6-5,TRBJ2-5,-,CTSSYVSGTAETQYF
TRBV27,TRBJ1-4,few,CASSFPTQEKLFF
TRBV9,TRBJ1-4,once,CASSVEGSVNEKLFF
TRBV29-1,TRBJ2-1,-,CSVASSGSFEQFF
TRBV29-1,TRBJ1-2,-,CSVNTANYGYTF
TRBV5-1,TRBJ2-7,-,CASSFSSGRILSYEQYF
TRBV6-1,TRBJ2-1,-,CASSHREGGYNEQFF
TRBV20-1,TRBJ2-1,-,CSARDFTGTSYNEQFF
TRBV20-1,TRBJ2-5,-,CSAPSPAVSQETQYF
TRBV2,TRBJ2-4,-,CAGESDRAKNIQYF
TRBV6-5,TRBJ2-4,few,CASSYRAGKNIQYF
TRBV12-3/TRBV12-4,TRBJ2-7,-,CASSLGRDSPDYEQYF
TRBV15,TRBJ2-1,once,CATSRIAGDYNEQFF
TRBV6-2/TRBV6-3,TRBJ1-1,few,CASSYSAGAEEAFF
TRBV29-1,TRBJ1-2,-,CSVLSLGSGGTVPPNYGYTF
TRBV20-1,TRBJ1-1,-,CSALLFGMNTEAFF
TRBV20-1,TRBJ2-1,-,CSARGLVSDNEQFF
TRBV20-1,TRBJ2-7,-,CSVIRGSHEQYF
TRBV14,TRBJ1-2,-,CASSQVPGRQRGYTF
TRBV29-1,TRBJ2-7,few,CSVVSGVDEQYF
TRBV7-6,TRBJ1-1,few,CASGPSGQAFF
TRBV7-9,TRBJ2-1,once,CASSLTLGDNEQFF
TRBV6-1,TRBJ2-7,-,CASSEYRVYEQYF
TRBV7-6,TRBJ2-1,-,CASSLRGIRPNNGEDEQFF
TRBV2,TRBJ2-6,-,CATTQGTWAGANVLTF
TRBV10-3,-,-,CAIKGTSGTVEQYF
TRBV6-5,TRBJ2-1,-,CASSRSAGLAGTEQFF
TRBV6-5,TRBJ2-7,-,CASSYSFRGEQYF
TRBV2,-,few,CASSTYEQYF
TRBV5-5,-,-,CASTRTGGAQETQYF
TRBV7-9,TRBJ2-7,-,CASSSRQAPYEQYF
TRBV20-1,TRBJ1-2,-,CSARVPGQGPNGYTF
TRBV27,TRBJ2-7,-,CASRGGSGSIYEQYF